This T cell receptor beta chain is drawn from a study of identical twins (TCRdb year 2016). Concerning the study at large: TCR alpha and beta repertoires from monozygotic twins, unrelated adults of various ages and cord blood were deep-sequenced to test whether fetal clonotypes persist. Replicate twin experiments were performed at different times using different library preparation protocols to rule out contamination.

Only healthy Caucasian donors were included. The twin cohort comprised three pairs of female monozygotic twins, all aged about 18 to 29 years. Peripheral blood mononuclear cells were used as the source from which RNA for TCR libraries was isolated. As regards this clonotype: Its antigen remains undetermined. Base quality data are lacking; no much larger clone is found one base away.

The library came from 5' RACE. This sample was sequenced with an Illumina HiSeq 2000. A universal primer binding site was added through template switching, and the final cDNA carried a unique molecular identifier so that TCR cDNA molecules could be counted accurately. Specific primers in the conserved constant-segment region were used to synthesize first-strand cDNA for TCR alpha and beta chains. To control for contamination, each cDNA library was double barcoded with a SMART-Mk sample barcode plus Illumina barcodes. TruSeq adapter sequences, together with Illumina sample barcodes, were added in two successive PCR steps. The Illumina HiSeq platform was used with custom primers to sequence TCR alpha and beta cDNA libraries. In the authors' own workflow: Unique molecular identifiers were extracted from raw reads with MiGEC, and CDR3 positions were determined with MiXCR. Recombination models were inferred per individual with the repgenHMM and IGoR tools using an EM algorithm. The tcR package in R was used for shared clonotype analysis, with sharing normalized by the product of cloneset sizes. To study raw recombination free of thymic and clonal selection effects, out-of-frame nonproductive sequences were analyzed. TCRdb trimmed the raw reads at Q25, called clones with MiXCR and kept productive beta chains. Each CDR3 protein gets just one entry, which takes the most common genes and DNA from the rows behind it. The V and J calls reflect TCRdb's pipeline rather than the authors' work. In all, the sample holds fewer than 650,000 distinct CDR3 sequences, and just under 10% of those were seen once. Under 3% of the sample is taken by the ten largest.

The paper's findings and limits, for the study overall: Zero-insertion analyses could be partly confounded by invariant T cells such as MAIT and iNKT, although diverse VJ usage argued against such confounding for most clonotypes. In monozygotic twins, out-of-frame TCR alpha sharing was systematically underestimated by recombination models, although the models agreed with sharing between unrelated individuals. Abundant cord blood beta clonotypes carried fewer insertions; young adult naive repertoires showed a weaker similar trend, while memory repertoires showed none. Out-of-frame TCR alpha sequences shared between twins showed an excess of low generation-probability sequences compared with coincidental sharing between unrelated individuals. The excess sharing between twins in beta out-of-frame sequences was weaker because fewer shared sequences reduced the signal-to-noise ratio. Because the same donors could not be followed over many years, conclusions were based on cross-sectional statistical analysis.

The CDR3 runs 19 residues from the cysteine to the phenylalanine. The kept DNA is CDR3 alone, 57 bases in frame from the first base. CDR1 and CDR2, per the germline V gene, are SGHRS and YFSETQ. Clipping removes 0 bases from V and 2 bases from J, with 11 as the unmatched junction base count. This sample was also put to use in a study of yellow fever vaccine responses in identical twins. As the second study states: According to the authors, in identical twins the way T cells responded to vaccination appeared partly convergent and partly personalized. The study precisely tracked vaccine-responding T cell clones in identical twins.

The sequence came from a woman between 18 and 30 years old in good health. This sequence uses TRBV5-1 and TRBJ2-3, and 11 bases in between align with TRBD2. Sequencing input: PBMCs. CDR3 sequence: CASSLATRLAGSNTDTQYF. The DNA reads as follows: TGCGCCAGCAGCTTGGCCACCCGACTAGCGGGATCAAACACAGATACGCAGTATTTT.